This TCR beta chain is from a study of T cell repertoires in aging, cancer and after chemotherapy. In the study overall: Repeat sampling of healthy donors over several months to years showed clear clonal overlap. The whole study produced a dataset of millions of TCR reads. Study conclusions and caveats: Healthy donors lost TCR diversity with age mainly through richness, cancer patients through richness and evenness.

Peripheral blood genomic DNA, not sorted cells or RNA, was the template. TRB rearrangements spanning V, D and J were amplified using mixed TRB-A/B primers. One entry per CDR3 protein, called by TCRdb with MiXCR from the multiplex PCR reads. The sample records about 10,000 distinct CDR3 sequences, approximately 32% being singletons. Germline CDR1 MNHEY, CDR2 SVGEGT. The CDR3 has 14 residues. The germline V and J ends were trimmed by 7 bases and 7 bases, with 16 bases remaining between them. As concerns this clonotype: The target antigen is unknown.

The V gene is TRBV6-2 or TRBV6-3, the J gene TRBJ2-2, with D uncertain. The specimen sequenced was blood. The clonotype comes from a human donor in good health. The donor label of this sample is uncertain. CDR3: CASTRLTLVGELFF. The CDR3 DNA sequence: TGTGCCAGCACCAGACTTACTTTAGTCGGGGAGCTGTTTTTT.